Given below is one TCR beta chain in context. Its antigen remains unidentified. Hyperthyroidism in these 18- to 65-year-old patients was newly diagnosed, lasting under 2 months. Lactation, pregnancy, uncontrolled infections and other autoimmune diseases were all grounds for excluding patients. The V gene's germline CDR1 is MGHDK and CDR2 SYGVNS. The CDR3 has 14 residues. With 2 bases clipped from V and 4 bases from J, the junction kept 4 bases outside the gene matches. The authors amplified TCR beta CDR3 regions, and they did so from RNA transcripts for repertoire sequencing. RT-PCR in the first round used HTBI primers; a second-round multiplex PCR followed. TCRdb called the multiplex PCR reads again in MiXCR, with one record for every CDR3 protein. The sample consists of fewer than 650,000 distinct CDR3 sequences, around a fifth of them appearing once. This sample was taken from a study of Graves' ophthalmopathy and Graves' hyperthyroidism. The wider study: At initial diagnosis, peripheral blood was obtained, and this preceded any treatment. Study-wide findings and caveats: Among thyroid clonotypes expanded above 0.001 frequency, most also appeared in blood.

Input material: peripheral blood. V and J are TRBV25-1 and TRBJ2-5; 7 positions agree with TRBD2. The clonotype originates from a woman under 30 with stable Graves' hyperthyroidism. Some clones in this sample may be carry-over from other donors' samples. CDR3 bases: TGTGCCAGCAGTGAACGGGGAGGGAGAGAGACCCAGTACTTC. Translated, it gives CASSERGGRETQYF.